This section outlines one TCR beta chain sequence together with its context. CDR3 size: 17 residues. Trimming took 6 bases from V and 5 from J, leaving 23 bases between them. In germline, CDR1 is MNHEY, CDR2 SMNVEV (reference sequence). This specimen comes from a study of cytotoxic CD8 clonotypes in ibrutinib-treated CLL. The data were produced by immunoSEQ multiplex PCR, yet TCRdb's version contains in-frame clones alone and is incomplete. The data hold about 58,000 clones, with more than 70% observed a single time. The starting material was PBMCs, obtained after 12 months of ibrutinib treatment. This receptor was obtained from a human donor with chronic lymphocytic leukemia. The rearrangement links TRBV27 to TRBJ2-1, with a weak D call TRBD1 (5 bases). This CDR3 is CASSPRPAVLDNNEQFF. DNA for the CDR3: TGTGCCAGCAGCCCCCGGCCGGCGGTATTGGACAACAATGAGCAGTTCTTC.